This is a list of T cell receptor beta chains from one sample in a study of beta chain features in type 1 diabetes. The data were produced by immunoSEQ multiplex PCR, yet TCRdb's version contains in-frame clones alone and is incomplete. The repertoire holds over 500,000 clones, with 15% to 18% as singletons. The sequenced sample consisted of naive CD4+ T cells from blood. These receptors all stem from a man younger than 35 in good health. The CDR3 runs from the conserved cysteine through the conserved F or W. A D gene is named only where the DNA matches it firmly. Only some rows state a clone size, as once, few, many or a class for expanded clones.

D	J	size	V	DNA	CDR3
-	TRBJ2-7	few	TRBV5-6	TGTGCCAGCAGCTTGCCCCGGCGGGGCTACGAGCAGTACTTC	CASSLPRRGYEQYF
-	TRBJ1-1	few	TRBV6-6	TGTGCCAGCAGTTATGACAGGACCAACACTGAAGCTTTCTTT	CASSYDRTNTEAFF
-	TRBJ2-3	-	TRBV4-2	TGTGCCAGGAACCCCCCGAGAGGATTCACAGATACGCAGTATTTT	CARNPPRGFTDTQYF
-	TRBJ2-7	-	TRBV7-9	TGTGCCAGCAGCCAGGGTGTAAATGGGAACGAGCAGTACTTC	CASSQGVNGNEQYF
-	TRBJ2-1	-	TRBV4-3	TGCGCCAGCAGCCAAGATATAAGGGTCCCGGGGAATGAGCAGTTCTTC	CASSQDIRVPGNEQFF
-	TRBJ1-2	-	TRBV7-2	TGTGCCAGCAGCCCAGGAGGGACCCTCTATGGCTACACCTTC	CASSPGGTLYGYTF
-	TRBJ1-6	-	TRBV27	TGTGCCACTCGGGCCTCTCATAATTCACCCCTCCACTTT	CATRASHNSPLHF
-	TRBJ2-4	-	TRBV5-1	TGCGCCAGCAGCTTGGCTGGCATCGTGGGATTCAAAAACATTCAGTACTTC	CASSLAGIVGFKNIQYF
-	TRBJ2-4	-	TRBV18	TGTGCCAGCTCACCGAAGGAAACGGCCAAAAACATTCAGTACTTC	CASSPKETAKNIQYF
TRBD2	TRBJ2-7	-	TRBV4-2	TGTGCCAGCAGCCAAGAGCTAACGGGAGGGCCCTACGAGCAGTACTTC	CASSQELTGGPYEQYF
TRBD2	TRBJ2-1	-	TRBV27	TGTGCCAGCAGTCGATACGGACTAGCGGGTGGGAATGAGCAGTTCTTC	CASSRYGLAGGNEQFF
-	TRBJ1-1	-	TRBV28	TGTGCCAGCAGTTCTGGACGGGGAACTGAAGCTTTCTTT	CASSSGRGTEAFF
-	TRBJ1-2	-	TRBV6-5	TGTGCCAGCAGTTACTCGGGGGTCTATGGCTACACCTTC	CASSYSGVYGYTF
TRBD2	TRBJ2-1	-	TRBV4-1	TGCGCCAGCAGCCAAGGCCTAGCGGGAGGTAATGAGCAGCTCTTC	CASSQGLAGGNEQLF
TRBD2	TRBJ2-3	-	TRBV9	TGTGCCAGCAGCGTAGGGGCTAGCGGGAGCACAGATACGCAGTATTTT	CASSVGASGSTDTQYF
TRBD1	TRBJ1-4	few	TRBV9	TGTGCCAGCAGCCGATTCAGGGGGGTAGATGAAAAACTGTTTTTT	CASSRFRGVDEKLFF
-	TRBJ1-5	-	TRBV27	TGTGCCAGCAGTTTCTGGGGACCTAATCAGCCCCAGCATTTT	CASSFWGPNQPQHF